This TCR beta chain was captured in a study of blood T cell repertoires in COVID-19. Study details: Either two negative PCRs, clearance, or symptom resolution qualified Cohort 3 donors as recovered. Sites in the United States, Italy and Spain provided acute and convalescent COVID-19 samples.

Repertoires were generated with immunoSEQ multiplex PCR, while TCRdb's copy carries only in-frame clones and drops some. The sample consists of roughly 160,000 clones, 70% to 85% of them appearing once. Germline CDR1 reads MNHEY; CDR2 reads SMNVEV (reference sequence). The length of the CDR3 is 14 residues. V shed 6 bases, J shed 6 bases, and the junction held 9 bases outside the gene matches. The sample taken for sequencing was PBMCs or T cells enriched from blood (not recorded which). The chain is built from TRBV27 and TRBJ2-7; 9 positions agree with TRBD1. This TCR derives from a woman between 70 and 85 years old in a cohort exposed to, infected with or recovered from COVID-19 (not recorded which). CDR3 sequence: CASRLQGAIGEQYF. In DNA form, the CDR3 reads TGTGCCAGCAGGCTACAGGGGGCGATTGGCGAGCAGTACTTC.